This is a list of T cell receptor beta chains from one sample in a study of blood T cell repertoires in COVID-19. Repertoires were generated with immunoSEQ multiplex PCR, while TCRdb's copy carries only in-frame clones and drops some. The sample yields some 150,000 clones, 88% seen once. The sequencing sample was made of peripheral blood. These receptors were taken from a human donor in a cohort sampled during active COVID-19. The CDR3 runs from the conserved cysteine through the conserved F or W. The order of the fields is D gene, J gene, V gene, clone size, CDR3 DNA, CDR3 protein. A D gene is named only where the DNA matches it firmly. Only some rows state a clone size, as once, few, many or a class for expanded clones.

>TRBD1|TRBJ1-1|TRBV28|-
TGTGCCAGCAGTCGCGGAGGGGGCATGGTGAACACTGAAGCTTTCTTT
CASSRGGGMVNTEAFF
>-|TRBJ1-5|TRBV18|-
TGTGCCAGCTCACCCGTCGGAGACAATCAGCCCCAGCATTTT
CASSPVGDNQPQHF
>-|TRBJ1-1|TRBV6-5|-
TGTGCCAGCAGGCGTACCGGGTCCACTGAAGCTTTCTTT
CASRRTGSTEAFF
>-|TRBJ1-3|TRBV7-2|-
TGTGCCAGCAGCTTATACGGGGGGTTCTCTGGAAACACCATATATTTT
CASSLYGGFSGNTIYF
>-|TRBJ1-5|TRBV30|-
TGTGCCTGGAGTGTTGGGCAGGGCAATCAGCCCCAGCATTTT
CAWSVGQGNQPQHF
>-|TRBJ1-3|TRBV11-2|-
TGTGCCAGCAGCCAGGGGTTTATGGAAAACACCATATATTTT
CASSQGFMENTIYF
>-|TRBJ2-7|TRBV19|-
TGTGCCAGTGGGCGGGCGTCCGAGCAGTACTTC
CASGRASEQYF
>-|TRBJ2-7|TRBV6-5|-
TGTGCCAGCAGTTGGCAGGGGATGGAGTACTTC
CASSWQGMEYF
>-|TRBJ2-2|TRBV6-2/TRBV6-3|-
TGTGCCAGCAGTTACTCGATGCGGGGATCCGGGGAGCTGTTTTTT
CASSYSMRGSGELFF
>-|TRBJ2-7|TRBV2|few
TGTGCCAGCAGTGAAGTGACAGACTCCTACGAGCAGTACTTC
CASSEVTDSYEQYF
>TRBD1|TRBJ1-5|TRBV6-1|few
TGTGCCAGCAGTGGCTCGACAGGGTACCACGGTCAGCCCCAGCATTTT
CASSGSTGYHGQPQHF
>-|TRBJ1-2|TRBV7-3|-
TGTGCCAGCAGCCCCTCCGACAGAACCTACGCCTATGGCTACACCTTC
CASSPSDRTYAYGYTF